This entry lists 16 T cell receptor beta chains sequenced from one sample in a study of blood T cell repertoires in COVID-19. Assay: immunoSEQ multiplex PCR; the TCRdb copy retains only in-frame clones and omits some. The table has about 350,000 clones, over 80% seen once; the top ten hold under 6.5%. Material: peripheral blood. The receptor set was obtained from a woman aged 45 to 65 with COVID-19, enrolled during active disease.

The chain recombines TRBV20-1 with TRBJ2-5, with 10 positions matching TRBD1. Germline lookup yields CDR1 DFQATT and CDR2 SNEGSKA (reference sequence). The CDR3 contains 16 residues. V trimming: 3 bases; J trimming: 2 bases; junction bases outside the gene matches: 9. DNA for the CDR3: TGCAGTGCTAGTTCCGGACAGGGGGTCTGGCAAGAGACCCAGTACTTC. It specifies CSASSGQGVWQETQYF.

This chain links TRBV28 with TRBJ1-3; D is possibly TRBD1 (6 bases). This CDR3 comprises 17 residues. V was clipped by 1 base and J by 2 bases, with 15 bases between them. CDR1 and CDR2 (germline): MDHEN, SYDVKM. The CDR3 bases are TGTGCCAGCAGTTTATTAAAGGGGGGGGGAGCTGGAAACACCATATATTTT. This translates into CASSLLKGGGAGNTIYF. The complete variable domain, with remaining parts taken from reference TRBV28 and TRBJ1-3, reads DVKVTQSSRYLVKRTGEKVFLECVQDMDHENMFWYRQDPGLGLRLIYFSYDVKMKEKGDIPEGYSVSREKKERFSLILESASTNQTSMYLCASSLLKGGGAGNTIYFGEGSWLTVV.

The chain links TRBV19 to TRBJ2-7, with 7 bases fitting TRBD2. Germline V gene data show CDR1 as LNHDA and CDR2 as SQIVND (reference sequence). V gave up 10 bases and J gave up 0 bases; unmatched junction bases: 9. The CDR3 has 14 amino acids. CDR3 in amino acids: CATQDGRSSYEQYF. The CDR3 DNA is TGTGCCACTCAGGACGGGAGGAGCTCCTACGAGCAGTACTTC.

The chain combines TRBV11-3 with TRBJ2-2; no definite D call. Deletions cut 6 bases from V and 5 bases from J, with 13 bases between. Germline V gene sequence: CDR1 SGHNT, CDR2 YENEEA. This CDR3 has 14 residues. CDR3 sequence: CASSSLSRTGELFF. The CDR3 DNA follows: TGTGCCAGCAGTTCTCTATCCCGGACCGGGGAGCTGTTTTTT.

The CDR3 here is CASSLALTLSYEQYF. The CDR3 coding sequence is TGTGCCAGCAGCTTAGCTCTGACACTCTCCTACGAGCAGTACTTC. The chain links TRBV7-9 to TRBJ2-7; D gene uncertain. The CDR3 has 15 amino acids. Germline V CDR1 and CDR2: SEHNR, FQNEAQ (reference sequence). The V and J ends lost 0 bases and 0 bases respectively, with 9 bases between them.

The rearrangement uses TRBV5-5 and TRBJ2-7, with D possibly being TRBD2 (7 bases). There are 15 residues in the CDR3. Germline CDR1 reads SGHKS; CDR2 reads YYEKEE (reference sequence). The ends were cut back, 4 bases at V and 5 bases at J, with 19 bases in the middle. This chain's CDR3 is CASSPGGASFDEQYF. In nucleotides, the CDR3 is TGTGCCAGCAGCCCGGGGGGCGCGTCTTTTGACGAGCAGTACTTC. The full variable domain, completed using reference TRBV5-5 and TRBJ2-7, is DAGVTQSPTHLIKTRGQQVTLRCSPISGHKSVSWYQQVLGQGPQFIFQYYEKEERGRGNFPDRFSARQFPNYSSELNVNALLLGDSALYLCASSPGGASFDEQYFGPGTRLTVT.

J is TRBJ2-2 and V is TRBV7-2; tentatively, D is TRBD2 (5 bases). The CDR3 runs 13 residues. In germline, CDR1 is SGHTA, CDR2 FQGNSA. The germline V and J ends were trimmed by 1 base and 13 bases, with 13 bases remaining between them. CDR3 in DNA: TGTGCCAGCAGCTTAGAAGCTCGACGGGGGCTGTTTTTT. Translated: CASSLEARRGLFF.

V and J are TRBV30 and TRBJ1-4; maybe TRBD1 (6 bases). The CDR3 contains 13 residues. CDR1 GTSNPN and CDR2 SVGIG come from the germline V gene (reference sequence). V gave up 1 base and J gave up 5 bases, with 8 bases separating them. This CDR3 is CAWSGGGNEKLFF. CDR3 DNA sequence: TGTGCCTGGAGTGGAGGGGGAAATGAAAAACTGTTTTTT.

The rearrangement joins TRBV7-6 to TRBJ2-5; D is perhaps TRBD2 (6 bases). The germline CDR1 and CDR2 sequences are SGHVS and FNYEAQ. The ends were cut back, 5 bases at V and 2 bases at J, with 15 bases in the middle. The CDR3 is 15 amino acids. CDR3 loop: CASSHGLKPQETQYF. DNA for the CDR3: TGTGCCAGCAGCCACGGACTAAAACCTCAAGAGACCCAGTACTTC.

The chain recombines TRBV11-3 with TRBJ1-2; maybe TRBD1 (5 bases). Germline CDR1 reads SGHNT; CDR2 reads YENEEA. Deletions cut 3 bases from V and 7 bases from J, with 15 bases between. The length of the CDR3 is 14 residues. CDR3 bases: TGTGCCAGCAGCTTCGAGGTCGGGAGGGGTGGCTACACCTTC. Translation: CASSFEVGRGGYTF.

This chain uses TRBV19 with TRBJ2-5; D remains unclear. This CDR3 is built from 16 residues. Looked up from germline, CDR1 is LNHDA and CDR2 is SQIVND (reference sequence). V lost 5 bases, J lost 5 bases, and 21 bases lay in between. CDR3 sequence (DNA): TGTGCCAGTAGTCCCGAGAGGTGGGTGGCGCCGGAGACCCAGTACTTC. It encodes CASSPERWVAPETQYF. Based on the CDR3 plus reference TRBV19 and TRBJ2-5, the full variable domain is DGGITQSPKYLFRKEGQNVTLSCEQNLNHDAMYWYRQDPGQGLRLIYYSQIVNDFQKGDIAEGYSVSREKKESFPLTVTSAQKNPTAFYLCASSPERWVAPETQYFGPGTRLLVL.

The chain carries TRBV5-1 and TRBJ1-1; TRBD1 matches at 12 bases. CDR1 is SGHRS and CDR2 is YFSETQ in the germline V gene. The CDR3 sequence is 17 residues long. After removal of 0 bases from V and 4 bases from J, the junction contained 7 bases not matched to a gene. CDR3 amino acids: CASSLGDRGRFGTEAFF. The DNA for the CDR3 is TGCGCCAGCAGCTTGGGGGACAGGGGGCGTTTCGGCACTGAAGCTTTCTTT.

This chain links TRBV6-5 with TRBJ2-6; D perhaps matches TRBD1 (5 bases). The CDR3 loop spans 15 amino acids. Per germline, CDR1 MNHEY and CDR2 SVGAGI. Trimming pared 3 bases from V and 0 bases from J, leaving 6 bases between. Written as DNA, the CDR3 is TGTGCCAGCAGTTATCAGGGCTCTGGGGCCAACGTCCTGACTTTC. It codes for CASSYQGSGANVLTF.

This clone was detected once. The chain carries TRBV18 and TRBJ2-1; 9 positions match TRBD1. Germline V lookup: CDR1 KGHSH, CDR2 LQKENI. J was trimmed by 9 bases and V by 6 bases; bases with no gene match: 6. The CDR3 totals 13 residues. DNA of the CDR3: TGTGCCAGCTCTCCGGGACAGGGAAGTGAGCAGTTCTTC. Translated, it gives CASSPGQGSEQFF.

The chain employs TRBV19 and TRBJ1-4; unclear D gene. There are 15 residues in the CDR3. The germline V gene encodes CDR1 LNHDA and CDR2 SQIVND (reference sequence). V lost 6 bases, J lost 4 bases, and 15 bases lay in between. CDR3 residues: CASSTYSPLNEKLFF. The CDR3 nucleotides are TGTGCCAGTAGCACATACAGCCCCCTTAATGAAAAACTGTTTTTT.

The CDR3 loop reads CASSGGTGAHEQYF. In DNA form, the CDR3 reads TGTGCCAGCAGCGGGGGGACAGGCGCCCACGAGCAGTACTTC. V and J are TRBV7-3 and TRBJ2-7, with 8 bases that match TRBD1. The germline V gene encodes CDR1 SGHTA and CDR2 FQGTGA. The V segment lost 5 bases and the J segment 5 bases; nucleotides outside the gene matches: 8. This CDR3 comprises 14 residues.